This entry lists 15 T cell receptor beta chains sequenced from one sample in a study of human T cells and chemical hapten exposure (dated by TCRdb to the early 2020s). The library relied on RACE. Sequencing took place on a NextSeq 500. Starting from the raw public reads, TCRdb applied fastp trimming at Q25, assembled clones with MiXCR and retained in-frame beta chains. Rows matching on CDR3 protein sequence are summarized as one entry with the most common DNA and genes. The sample records tens of thousands of distinct CDR3 sequences, roughly a tenth of which are singletons. The ten largest clones represent about 6.6% of the sample. This specimen's time point label, per the study, means: patch test 2, 6 weeks after DPC sensitization. This specimen's treatment or condition label, per the study, means: therapeutic diphenylcyclopropenone sensitization with weekly scalp DPC. Sequencing was performed on whole blood, taken in connection with sensitization to the hapten diphenylcyclopropenone (DPC). Source of these receptors: a man aged 25-45 years with alopecia areata. Some clones in this sample may be carry-over from other donors' samples.

This clonotype was seen ten or more times. The genes are TRBV18 and TRBJ1-5, with 7 bases aligning to TRBD1. After removal of 8 bases from V and 4 bases from J, the junction contained 5 bases not matched to a gene. Germline V CDR1 and CDR2: KGHSH, LQKENI. CDR3 size: 13 residues. The CDR3 region is CASEQGPNQPQHF. DNA of the CDR3: TGTGCCAGCGAACAGGGGCCGAATCAGCCCCAGCATTTT.

This clonotype was observed a handful of times. This rearrangement joins TRBV5-1 to TRBJ1-4, with TRBD1 matching 8 bases. V lost 7 bases, J lost 7 bases, and 9 bases stayed unmatched. The germline V gene encodes CDR1 SGHRS and CDR2 YFSETQ. The CDR3 runs 14 residues. The CDR3 DNA is TGCGCCAGCTCTAGCAGGGGGCAGGGTGAAAAACTGTTTTTT. Residues: CASSSRGQGEKLFF.

This clonotype came up a few times. This rearrangement joins TRBV29-1 to TRBJ1-2, with 8 positions matching TRBD1. This CDR3 spans 12 amino acids. V shed 5 bases and J 3 bases; nucleotides not matched to a gene: 2. Germline CDR1 SQVTM, CDR2 ANQGSEA. CDR3 region: CSVQGADYGYTF. The CDR3 DNA reads TGCAGCGTTCAGGGGGCGGACTATGGCTACACCTTC.

This clonotype has only a few counts. The chain joins TRBV9 to TRBJ1-2; D remains ambiguous. CDR1 is SGDLS, CDR2 YYNGEE, per germline. V lost 0 bases, J lost 5 bases, and 11 bases lay in between. This CDR3 has 14 residues. The CDR3, as DNA: TGTGCCAGCAGCGTAGAGGTGGAAGCTTATGGCTACACCTTC. This sequence encodes CASSVEVEAYGYTF.

This clonotype was recorded at least ten times. The CDR3 loop reads CASSLGGAGTQYF. DNA for the CDR3: TGTGCCAGCAGCTTAGGAGGGGCGGGGACCCAGTACTTC. The chain combines TRBV11-2 with TRBJ2-5; the D gene could be TRBD1 or TRBD2 (5 bases each). This CDR3 is 13 amino acids long. Per the germline V gene, CDR1 is SGHAT and CDR2 is FQNNGV. The ends were cut back, 1 base at V and 7 bases at J, with 10 bases in the middle.

This clonotype was picked up many times. This chain uses TRBV29-1 with TRBJ1-1, with 8 bases identical to TRBD1. V lost 5 bases, J lost 10 bases, and 9 bases stayed unmatched. This CDR3 is built from 12 residues. Germline V gene sequence: CDR1 SQVTM, CDR2 ANQGSEA. CDR3 bases: TGCAGCGTTTCCCACCGGACAGGGATAGCTTTCTTT. It is translated as CSVSHRTGIAFF.

This clonotype showed up just a few times. The rearrangement links TRBV20-1 to TRBJ2-3; D is unclear. The CDR3 extends over 16 amino acids. The V end was cut by 0 bases, the J end by 0 bases, with 13 bases between. The germline V gene encodes CDR1 DFQATT and CDR2 SNEGSKA (reference sequence). The CDR3 loop is CSARDVGDPSTDTQYF. CDR3 sequence (DNA): TGCAGTGCTAGAGATGTTGGAGACCCTAGCACAGATACGCAGTATTTT.

This clonotype occurred many times. The V gene is TRBV6-5, the J gene TRBJ2-1; tentative D call: TRBD2 (6 bases). The CDR3 extends over 16 amino acids. V lost 7 bases and J 7 bases, leaving 23 bases between the germline ends. Germline CDR1 is MNHEY and CDR2 is SVGAGI. The CDR3, as DNA: TGTGCCAGCACCCAAACCCCGGGACTGGCTTGGAATGAGCAGTTCTTC. This codes for CASTQTPGLAWNEQFF.

Only a few counts were recorded for this clonotype. The V gene is TRBV7-2, the J gene TRBJ2-1; 9 nucleotides line up with TRBD2. CDR3 length: 15 amino acids. J lost 4 bases, V lost 7 bases, and 8 bases had no gene match. The germline gives CDR1 SGHTA, CDR2 FQGNSA. The chain's CDR3 is CASNTAGGPYNEQFF. The CDR3 DNA reads TGTGCCAGCAATACAGCGGGAGGCCCTTACAATGAGCAGTTCTTC. Full variable domain (remainder filled in from reference TRBV7-2 and TRBJ2-1): GAGVSQSPSNKVTEKGKDVELRCDPISGHTALYWYRQSLGQGLEFLIYFQGNSAPDKSGLPSDRFSAERTGGSVSTLTIQRTQQEDSAVYLCASNTAGGPYNEQFFGPGTRLTVL.

This clonotype turned up a few times. The rearrangement links TRBV27 to TRBJ1-1, with 9 bases that match TRBD1. Looked up from germline, CDR1 is MNHEY and CDR2 is SMNVEV (reference sequence). The J segment lost 7 bases and the V segment lost 7 bases, leaving 10 bases of the junction unmatched. This CDR3 is 14 amino acids long. CDR3 coding DNA: TGTGCCAGCACTCCCCGAGACAGGGGGGGTGAAGCTTTCTTT. Amino acids: CASTPRDRGGEAFF.

The chain links TRBV18 to TRBJ1-1; 8 bases map to TRBD1. V shed 6 bases and J 1 base; nucleotides not matched to a gene: 7. CDR1 and CDR2 (germline): KGHSH, LQKENI. The CDR3 loop spans 15 amino acids. The CDR3 bases are TGTGCCAGCTCCCTCCGGGACAGGCGGAACACTGAAGCTTTCTTT. It specifies CASSLRDRRNTEAFF.

This clonotype was observed at least ten times. The rearrangement uses TRBV29-1 and TRBJ2-1, with unresolved D. CDR3 size: 11 residues. Trimming left V 4 bases short and J 3 bases short, with 4 bases between. Germline assignment: CDR1 SQVTM and CDR2 ANQGSEA. The CDR3 bases are TGCAGCGTTGGGGGCTACAATGAGCAGTTCTTC. It is translated as CSVGGYNEQFF.

This clonotype was picked up a small number of times. The chain joins TRBV6-2 or TRBV6-3 to TRBJ2-3; D is undetermined. This CDR3 is built from 12 residues. With 7 bases removed from V and 2 bases from J, the gap between germline ends came to 7 bases. Per germline, CDR1 MNHEY and CDR2 SVGEGT. CDR3 DNA sequence: TGTGCCAGCACCTCCATCACAGATACGCAGTATTTT. Amino acid sequence: CASTSITDTQYF.

This clonotype was found many times. The V and J genes are TRBV19 and TRBJ1-1, with TRBD1 as a possible D gene (5 bases). CDR1 and CDR2 (germline): LNHDA, SQIVND (reference sequence). With 10 bases removed from V and 6 bases from J, the gap between germline ends came to 15 bases. There are 12 residues in the CDR3. The CDR3 reads CATRQLRSEAFF. The DNA for the CDR3 is TGTGCCACCCGACAGCTGAGGTCTGAAGCTTTCTTT.

This chain connects TRBV2 to TRBJ1-1; D unresolved. Trimming removed 5 bases from V and 3 bases from J, with 10 bases in between. CDR1 SNHLY and CDR2 FYNNEI come from the germline V gene. The CDR3 covers 13 residues. In DNA, the CDR3 is TGTGCCAGCAGTTATACGATGGACACTGAAGCTTTCTTT. Its translation: CASSYTMDTEAFF.